This is a list of T cell receptor beta chains from one sample in a study of blood T cells in healthy people across ages. TCRdb passed the 5' RACE reads through MiXCR, listing each CDR3 protein once. Of about a million distinct CDR3 sequences listed, about 48% are singletons. Input material: blood. All receptors come from a man between 25 and 39 years old in good health. Each CDR3 is given with its conserved first and last residue. D genes are given only for firm matches. Clone size is stated in some rows and not others, as once, few, many or a class when expanded.

j_call: TRBJ1-5; d_call: TRBD1; v_call: TRBV6-1; clone_size: few; cdr3_aa: CASSQDRAANQPQHF; cdr3_nt: TGTGCCAGCAGTCAGGACAGGGCGGCCAATCAGCCCCAGCATTTT
j_call: TRBJ1-1; d_call: -; v_call: TRBV10-3; clone_size: -; cdr3_aa: CAISLSENTEAFF; cdr3_nt: TGTGCCATCAGTCTCTCGGAGAACACTGAAGCTTTCTTT
j_call: TRBJ1-2; d_call: TRBD1; v_call: TRBV20-1; clone_size: -; cdr3_aa: CSASDSRGPDGYTF; cdr3_nt: TGCAGTGCTAGTGATTCAAGGGGGCCGGATGGCTACACCTTC
j_call: TRBJ1-5; d_call: -; v_call: TRBV28; clone_size: -; cdr3_aa: CASSLGHQGTLDQPQHF; cdr3_nt: TGTGCCAGCAGTTTGGGACACCAGGGGACATTGGATCAGCCCCAGCATTTT
j_call: TRBJ2-1; d_call: -; v_call: TRBV5-4; clone_size: few; cdr3_aa: CASSSGGGARVVEQFF; cdr3_nt: TGTGCCAGCAGCTCTGGGGGGGGGGCGCGGGTTGTTGAGCAGTTCTTC
j_call: TRBJ2-3; d_call: -; v_call: TRBV4-1; clone_size: -; cdr3_aa: CASSQGWGDTDTQYF; cdr3_nt: TGCGCCAGCAGCCAAGGCTGGGGGGACACAGATACGCAGTATTTT
j_call: TRBJ2-7; d_call: -; v_call: TRBV20-1; clone_size: few; cdr3_aa: CSARMPGDNYGQYF; cdr3_nt: TGCAGTGCTAGAATGCCAGGGGATAACTACGGGCAGTACTTC
j_call: TRBJ2-1; d_call: -; v_call: TRBV7-2; clone_size: few; cdr3_aa: CASSLGGGGRREQFF; cdr3_nt: TGTGCCAGCAGCTTAGGCGGCGGGGGCCGACGTGAGCAGTTCTTC
j_call: TRBJ1-5; d_call: TRBD1; v_call: TRBV30; clone_size: -; cdr3_aa: CAWSRTGGNQPQHF; cdr3_nt: TGTGCCTGGAGTAGGACAGGAGGCAATCAGCCCCAGCATTTT
j_call: TRBJ2-5; d_call: TRBD1; v_call: TRBV24-1; clone_size: -; cdr3_aa: CATSDMTGGRETQYF; cdr3_nt: TGTGCCACCAGTGACATGACAGGGGGCAGGGAGACCCAGTACTTC
j_call: TRBJ2-5; d_call: TRBD1; v_call: TRBV29-1; clone_size: -; cdr3_aa: CSVGGQGPETQYF; cdr3_nt: TGCAGCGTTGGAGGACAGGGTCCCGAGACCCAGTACTTC
j_call: TRBJ2-7; d_call: -; v_call: TRBV3-1; clone_size: -; cdr3_aa: CASSQDRDWSYEQYF; cdr3_nt: TGTGCCAGCAGCCAGGACCGGGACTGGTCCTACGAGCAGTACTTC
j_call: TRBJ2-3; d_call: -; v_call: TRBV21-1; clone_size: few; cdr3_aa: CASSKVRQYF; cdr3_nt: TGTGCCAGCAGCAAAGTTCGGCAGTATTTT
j_call: TRBJ2-2; d_call: -; v_call: TRBV11-2; clone_size: once; cdr3_aa: CASSPPGARINTGELFF; cdr3_nt: TGTGCCAGCAGCCCACCCGGTGCGCGTATAAACACCGGGGAGCTGTTTTTT
j_call: TRBJ1-1; d_call: -; v_call: TRBV5-1; clone_size: -; cdr3_aa: CASSLVTVGNPEAFF; cdr3_nt: TGCGCCAGCAGCTTGGTTACGGTGGGGAACCCTGAAGCTTTCTTT
j_call: TRBJ2-3; d_call: -; v_call: TRBV20-1; clone_size: few; cdr3_aa: CSGVARDTQYF; cdr3_nt: TGCAGTGGGGTAGCGAGGGATACGCAGTATTTT
j_call: TRBJ2-7; d_call: TRBD2; v_call: TRBV6-1; clone_size: -; cdr3_aa: CASIGGVSYEQYF; cdr3_nt: TGTGCCAGCATCGGGGGGGTGAGCTACGAGCAGTACTTC
j_call: TRBJ2-4; d_call: -; v_call: TRBV6-2/TRBV6-3; clone_size: once; cdr3_aa: CATATGESRGNIQYF; cdr3_nt: TGTGCCACTGCGACGGGTGAATCCAGGGGAAACATTCAGTACTTC
j_call: TRBJ1-1; d_call: -; v_call: TRBV28; clone_size: few; cdr3_aa: CASSYGAMNTEAFF; cdr3_nt: TGTGCCAGCAGTTACGGCGCTATGAACACTGAAGCTTTCTTT
j_call: TRBJ2-5; d_call: TRBD2; v_call: TRBV28; clone_size: -; cdr3_aa: CASSFQAGGIQETQYF; cdr3_nt: TGTGCCAGCAGTTTTCAAGCGGGGGGTATCCAAGAGACCCAGTACTTC
j_call: TRBJ1-4; d_call: TRBD1; v_call: TRBV29-1; clone_size: -; cdr3_aa: CSVGTGEREKLFF; cdr3_nt: TGCAGCGTTGGGACAGGGGAGCGAGAAAAACTGTTTTTT
j_call: TRBJ1-2; d_call: -; v_call: TRBV29-1; clone_size: -; cdr3_aa: CSAVGRPGWANYGYTF; cdr3_nt: TGCAGCGCCGTGGGACGGCCAGGGTGGGCTAACTATGGCTACACCTTC
j_call: TRBJ2-3; d_call: -; v_call: TRBV7-2; clone_size: -; cdr3_aa: CASSLVQLGTDTQYF; cdr3_nt: TGTGCCAGCAGCTTAGTTCAACTCGGCACAGATACGCAGTATTTT
j_call: TRBJ2-7; d_call: -; v_call: TRBV25-1; clone_size: -; cdr3_aa: CASSENGSFDEQYF; cdr3_nt: TGTGCCAGCAGTGAGAATGGGAGTTTCGACGAGCAGTACTTC
j_call: TRBJ2-7; d_call: TRBD2; v_call: TRBV7-3; clone_size: -; cdr3_aa: CASSAGLVGEQYF; cdr3_nt: TGTGCCAGCAGCGCGGGACTAGTAGGCGAGCAGTACTTC
j_call: TRBJ2-7; d_call: TRBD2; v_call: TRBV2; clone_size: -; cdr3_aa: CASSRDYPYEQYF; cdr3_nt: TGTGCCAGCAGTCGGGACTACCCCTACGAGCAGTACTTC
j_call: TRBJ1-1; d_call: -; v_call: TRBV7-2; clone_size: -; cdr3_aa: CASSFPGLNTEAFF; cdr3_nt: TGTGCCAGCAGCTTCCCCGGCCTAAACACTGAAGCTTTCTTT
j_call: TRBJ1-2; d_call: TRBD1; v_call: TRBV30; clone_size: many; cdr3_aa: CAWRGTVGGYTF; cdr3_nt: TGTGCCTGGAGGGGGACAGTTGGAGGCTACACCTTC
j_call: TRBJ2-3; d_call: TRBD1; v_call: TRBV20-1; clone_size: many; cdr3_aa: CSADRERGADTQYF; cdr3_nt: TGCAGTGCTGACAGGGAGAGGGGCGCAGATACGCAGTATTTT
j_call: TRBJ1-5; d_call: TRBD1; v_call: TRBV12-3/TRBV12-4; clone_size: -; cdr3_aa: CASRPRGQGDQPQHF; cdr3_nt: TGTGCCAGCAGACCTCGTGGACAGGGGGATCAGCCCCAGCATTTT
j_call: TRBJ1-3; d_call: -; v_call: TRBV7-6; clone_size: -; cdr3_aa: CASSPRPSGNTIYF; cdr3_nt: TGTGCCAGCAGCCCCCGGCCCTCTGGAAACACCATATATTTT
j_call: TRBJ2-3; d_call: TRBD2; v_call: TRBV5-1; clone_size: -; cdr3_aa: CASSSGLADFTDTQYF; cdr3_nt: TGCGCCAGCAGCTCGGGACTAGCGGATTTCACAGATACGCAGTATTTT
j_call: TRBJ1-4; d_call: -; v_call: TRBV7-2; clone_size: -; cdr3_aa: CASSSKSGVINEKLFF; cdr3_nt: TGTGCCAGCAGCTCGAAGTCGGGGGTCATAAATGAAAAACTGTTTTTT
j_call: TRBJ2-2; d_call: -; v_call: TRBV6-2/TRBV6-3; clone_size: -; cdr3_aa: CASGPAGLRELFF; cdr3_nt: TGTGCCAGCGGTCCGGCCGGACTACGGGAGCTGTTTTTT
j_call: TRBJ1-1; d_call: -; v_call: TRBV5-5; clone_size: few; cdr3_aa: CASSKGHDLSEAFF; cdr3_nt: TGTGCCAGCAGCAAAGGACACGACCTGTCGGAAGCTTTCTTT
j_call: TRBJ1-2; d_call: -; v_call: TRBV28; clone_size: -; cdr3_aa: CAGSLSSYGYTF; cdr3_nt: TGTGCCGGCAGTTTAAGTAGCTATGGCTACACCTTC
j_call: TRBJ2-1; d_call: TRBD2; v_call: TRBV6-2/TRBV6-3; clone_size: -; cdr3_aa: CASMGGSVTSGGSSYNEQFF; cdr3_nt: TGTGCCAGCATGGGTGGAAGCGTAACTAGCGGGGGGAGCTCCTACAATGAGCAGTTCTTC
j_call: TRBJ2-5; d_call: TRBD2; v_call: TRBV4-3; clone_size: -; cdr3_aa: CASSQGLAGSIETQYF; cdr3_nt: TGCGCCAGCAGCCAAGGACTAGCGGGTTCCATTGAGACCCAGTACTTC
j_call: TRBJ1-5; d_call: -; v_call: TRBV4-2; clone_size: few; cdr3_aa: CASSQLGDGGQPQHF; cdr3_nt: TGTGCCAGCAGCCAACTAGGGGATGGGGGTCAGCCCCAGCATTTT
j_call: TRBJ1-6; d_call: TRBD1; v_call: TRBV3-1; clone_size: -; cdr3_aa: CASSAGGGWDSPLHF; cdr3_nt: TGTGCCAGCAGCGCAGGGGGGGGTTGGGATTCACCCCTCCACTTT
j_call: TRBJ2-7; d_call: -; v_call: TRBV7-2; clone_size: -; cdr3_aa: CASSLEAGYSYEQYF; cdr3_nt: TGTGCCAGCAGCTTAGAAGCTGGCTACTCCTACGAGCAGTACTTC
j_call: TRBJ2-3; d_call: -; v_call: TRBV3-1; clone_size: -; cdr3_aa: CASSQNRDLDTQYF; cdr3_nt: TGTGCCAGCAGCCAAAACAGGGATTTGGATACGCAGTATTTT
j_call: TRBJ2-1; d_call: TRBD1; v_call: TRBV7-2; clone_size: many; cdr3_aa: CASSLPRQGMGNEQFF; cdr3_nt: TGTGCCAGCAGCTTACCAAGACAGGGGATGGGGAATGAGCAGTTCTTC
j_call: TRBJ1-6; d_call: -; v_call: TRBV9; clone_size: few; cdr3_aa: CASSVGGVDNSPLHF; cdr3_nt: TGTGCCAGCAGCGTCGGAGGGGTAGATAATTCACCCCTCCACTTT
j_call: TRBJ1-6; d_call: TRBD1; v_call: TRBV7-2; clone_size: -; cdr3_aa: CASSAGTAYNSPLHF; cdr3_nt: TGTGCCAGCAGCGCCGGGACAGCCTATAATTCACCCCTCCACTTT
j_call: TRBJ2-5; d_call: TRBD2; v_call: TRBV3-1; clone_size: -; cdr3_aa: CASSQDRPSGSQETQYF; cdr3_nt: TGTGCCAGCAGCCAAGATCGGCCTAGCGGGAGCCAAGAGACCCAGTACTTC
j_call: TRBJ1-2; d_call: -; v_call: TRBV7-2; clone_size: few; cdr3_aa: CASSPGRGPYGYTF; cdr3_nt: TGTGCCAGCAGCCCGGGGCGAGGGCCTTATGGCTACACCTTC
j_call: TRBJ2-7; d_call: -; v_call: TRBV24-1; clone_size: -; cdr3_aa: CATSEYEQGEQYF; cdr3_nt: TGTGCCACCAGTGAATACGAACAGGGTGAGCAGTACTTC
j_call: TRBJ2-1; d_call: TRBD2; v_call: TRBV6-2/TRBV6-3; clone_size: -; cdr3_aa: CASSYSPLAGEWFF; cdr3_nt: TGTGCCAGCAGTTACAGCCCCCTAGCGGGGGAATGGTTCTTC
j_call: TRBJ2-5; d_call: TRBD1; v_call: TRBV2; clone_size: few; cdr3_aa: CASTDGQARQETQYF; cdr3_nt: TGTGCCAGCACTGACGGACAGGCCCGCCAAGAGACCCAGTACTTC
j_call: TRBJ2-3; d_call: TRBD2; v_call: TRBV3-1; clone_size: -; cdr3_aa: CASSTQRGGGTDTQYF; cdr3_nt: TGTGCCAGCAGCACCCAGCGGGGGGGCGGCACAGATACGCAGTATTTT
j_call: TRBJ2-3; d_call: -; v_call: TRBV11-1; clone_size: -; cdr3_aa: CVSSPRTNTDTQYF; cdr3_nt: TGTGTCAGCAGCCCGCGGACCAACACAGATACGCAGTATTTT
j_call: TRBJ2-1; d_call: -; v_call: TRBV4-3; clone_size: few; cdr3_aa: CASSLSMGNEQFF; cdr3_nt: TGCGCCAGCAGCCTTAGCATGGGGAATGAGCAGTTCTTC
j_call: TRBJ2-7; d_call: TRBD1; v_call: TRBV29-1; clone_size: few; cdr3_aa: CSVGQGIAEQYF; cdr3_nt: TGCAGCGTTGGACAGGGGATCGCCGAGCAGTACTTC
j_call: TRBJ1-1; d_call: -; v_call: TRBV7-6; clone_size: once; cdr3_aa: CASSKRGNTEAFF; cdr3_nt: TGTGCCTCGTCGAAAAGGGGGAACACTGAAGCTTTCTTT
j_call: TRBJ2-7; d_call: -; v_call: TRBV10-3; clone_size: few; cdr3_aa: CAISKTGTNSYEQYF; cdr3_nt: TGTGCCATCAGTAAGACGGGGACGAACTCCTACGAGCAGTACTTC
j_call: TRBJ2-7; d_call: TRBD1; v_call: TRBV28; clone_size: -; cdr3_aa: CASSSTRTGLLSYEQYF; cdr3_nt: TGTGCCAGCAGTTCTACCCGGACAGGACTCCTCTCCTACGAGCAGTACTTC
j_call: TRBJ2-3; d_call: TRBD1; v_call: TRBV6-4; clone_size: -; cdr3_aa: CASSDSTGATDTQYF; cdr3_nt: TGTGCCAGCAGTGACTCAACAGGGGCTACAGATACGCAGTATTTT
j_call: TRBJ2-6; d_call: -; v_call: TRBV6-6; clone_size: few; cdr3_aa: CASRLMAEANVLTF; cdr3_nt: TGTGCCAGCAGGTTGATGGCGGAGGCCAACGTCCTGACTTTC
j_call: TRBJ2-2; d_call: -; v_call: TRBV5-1; clone_size: few; cdr3_aa: CASRETSGVTGELFF; cdr3_nt: TGCGCCAGCCGAGAGACTAGTGGCGTCACCGGGGAGCTGTTTTTT